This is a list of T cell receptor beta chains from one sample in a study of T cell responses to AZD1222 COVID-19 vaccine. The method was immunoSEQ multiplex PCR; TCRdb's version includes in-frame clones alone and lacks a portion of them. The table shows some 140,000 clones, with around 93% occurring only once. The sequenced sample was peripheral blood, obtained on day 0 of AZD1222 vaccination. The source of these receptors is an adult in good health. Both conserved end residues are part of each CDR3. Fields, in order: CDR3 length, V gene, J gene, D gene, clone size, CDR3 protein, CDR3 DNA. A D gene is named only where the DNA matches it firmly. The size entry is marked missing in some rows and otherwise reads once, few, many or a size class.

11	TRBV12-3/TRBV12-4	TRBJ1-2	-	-	CASTLGTGYTF	TGTGCCAGCACTCTTGGAACCGGCTACACCTTC
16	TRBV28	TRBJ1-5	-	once	CASSFGGTQYFQPQHF	TGTGCCAGCAGTTTTGGGGGAACCCAATATTTCCAGCCCCAGCATTTT
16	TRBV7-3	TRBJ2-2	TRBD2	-	CASSRAGQGGTGELFF	TGTGCCAGCAGCAGAGCGGGGCAGGGTGGCACCGGGGAGCTGTTTTTT
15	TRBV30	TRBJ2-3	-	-	CAWSVPRGGTDTQYF	TGTGCCTGGAGTGTACCGAGGGGAGGTACAGATACGCAGTATTTT
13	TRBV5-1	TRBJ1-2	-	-	CASSDRSNYGYTF	TGCGCCAGCAGCGATCGTTCCAACTATGGCTACACCTTC
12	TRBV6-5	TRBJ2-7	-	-	CASGAGLGEQYF	TGTGCCAGCGGGGCGGGATTGGGCGAGCAGTACTTC
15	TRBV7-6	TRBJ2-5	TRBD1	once	CASSLDRGGWETQYF	TGTGCCAGCAGCTTAGACAGGGGCGGATGGGAGACCCAGTACTTC
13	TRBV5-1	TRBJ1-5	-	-	CASSPQVDQPQHF	TGCGCCAGCAGTCCCCAGGTGGATCAGCCCCAGCATTTT
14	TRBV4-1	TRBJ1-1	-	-	CASSQDSGGTEAFF	TGCGCCAGCAGCCAAGACTCAGGCGGTACTGAAGCTTTCTTT
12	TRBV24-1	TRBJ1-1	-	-	CATSDGDREAFF	TGTGCCACCAGTGATGGTGACAGGGAAGCTTTCTTT
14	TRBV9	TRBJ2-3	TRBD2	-	CASSRAGGTDTQYF	TGTGCCAGCAGCCGCGCGGGGGGCACAGATACGCAGTATTTT
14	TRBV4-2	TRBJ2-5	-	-	CASSQVGGGETQYF	TGTGCCAGCAGCCAAGTTGGTGGAGGAGAGACCCAGTACTTC
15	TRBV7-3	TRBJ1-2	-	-	CASSPTGQTNYGYTF	TGTGCCAGCAGCCCAACGGGCCAAACTAACTATGGCTACACCTTC
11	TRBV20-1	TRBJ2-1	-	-	CSARALPEQFF	TGCAGTGCTAGAGCCCTCCCTGAGCAGTTCTTC
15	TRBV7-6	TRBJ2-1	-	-	CASSLVGGRYNEQFF	TGTGCCAGCAGCTTAGTGGGAGGCCGATACAATGAGCAGTTCTTC
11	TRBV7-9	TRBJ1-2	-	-	CASSNSVPGVF	TGTGCCAGCAGCAACTCTGTGCCGGGCGTGTTC
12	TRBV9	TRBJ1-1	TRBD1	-	CASSASGGLAFF	TGTGCCAGCAGCGCGTCAGGGGGCCTAGCTTTCTTT
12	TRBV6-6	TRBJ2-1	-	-	CASSYEVPEQFF	TGTGCCAGCAGTTACGAGGTTCCTGAGCAGTTCTTC
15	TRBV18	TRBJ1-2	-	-	CASSPPPGQGYGYTF	TGTGCCAGCTCACCACCCCCAGGGCAGGGGTATGGCTACACCTTC
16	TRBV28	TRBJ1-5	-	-	CASSSSGILGNQPQHF	TGTGCCAGCAGTTCCTCAGGGATCCTGGGCAATCAGCCCCAGCATTTT
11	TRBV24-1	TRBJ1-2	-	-	CATSDPYGYTF	TGTGCCACCAGTGACCCCTATGGCTACACCTTC
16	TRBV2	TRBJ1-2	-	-	CASSEGGGEAWRGYTF	TGTGCCAGCAGTGAGGGCGGGGGTGAGGCTTGGCGGGGCTACACCTTC
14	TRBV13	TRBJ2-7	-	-	CASSLGRGTYEQYF	TGTGCCAGCAGCTTAGGGCGGGGTACCTACGAGCAGTACTTC
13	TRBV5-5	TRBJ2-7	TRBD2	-	CASSSGGSYEQYF	TGTGCCAGCAGCTCGGGGGGCTCCTACGAGCAGTACTTC
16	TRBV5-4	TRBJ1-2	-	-	CASSSPGSSAGGGYTF	TGTGCCAGCAGCTCTCCCGGGTCCTCGGCAGGAGGGGGCTACACCTTC
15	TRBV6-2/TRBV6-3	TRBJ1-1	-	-	CASSYQAGFNTEAFF	TGTGCCAGCAGTTACCAGGCAGGCTTTAACACTGAAGCTTTCTTT
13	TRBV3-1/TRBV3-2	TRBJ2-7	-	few	CASSQGVSYEQYF	TGTGCCAGCAGCCAAGGGGTGTCCTACGAGCAGTACTTC
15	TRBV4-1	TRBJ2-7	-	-	CASSQEIDMNYEQYF	TGCGCCAGCAGCCAAGAAATAGATATGAACTACGAGCAGTACTTC
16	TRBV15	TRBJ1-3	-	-	CATSSTRDSGGNTIYF	TGTGCCACCAGCAGCACCAGGGATTCGGGTGGAAACACCATATATTTT
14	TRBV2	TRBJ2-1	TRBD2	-	CASTGTSDQNEQFF	TGTGCCAGCACCGGGACTAGCGACCAAAATGAGCAGTTCTTC
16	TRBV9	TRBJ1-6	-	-	CAGREGRQEDNSPLHF	TGTGCCGGTAGGGAGGGTAGGCAGGAAGATAATTCACCCCTCCACTTT
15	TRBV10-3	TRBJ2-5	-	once	CAILLLGGAQETQYF	TGTGCCATTTTACTTCTGGGGGGGGCCCAAGAGACCCAGTACTTC
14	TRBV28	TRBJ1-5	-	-	CATYDRNSNQPQHF	TGTGCCACTTATGACAGAAATAGCAATCAGCCCCAGCATTTT
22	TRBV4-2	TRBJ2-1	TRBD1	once	CASSHLYPSTDRGWSSYNEQFF	TGTGCCAGCAGCCATCTCTACCCTTCCACGGACAGGGGATGGAGCTCCTACAATGAGCAGTTCTTC
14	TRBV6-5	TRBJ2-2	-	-	CASNQGGNTGELFF	TGTGCCAGCAATCAGGGTGGGAACACCGGGGAGCTGTTTTTT
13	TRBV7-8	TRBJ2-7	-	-	CASSLEGPYEQYF	TGTGCCAGCAGCCTGGAGGGTCCCTACGAGCAGTACTTC
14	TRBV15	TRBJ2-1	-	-	CATRSASSYNEQFF	TGTGCCACCCGATCCGCGAGCTCCTACAATGAGCAGTTCTTC
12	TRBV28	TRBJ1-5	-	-	CASTSNTQPQHF	TGTGCCAGCACTTCAAACACTCAGCCCCAGCATTTT
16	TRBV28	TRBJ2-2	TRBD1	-	CASSPRGQGDLGELFF	TGTGCCAGCAGCCCTCGGGGACAGGGTGATCTCGGGGAGCTGTTTTTT
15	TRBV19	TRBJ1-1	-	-	CASSTTSRGGTEAFF	TGTGCCAGTAGTACAACCTCCAGGGGAGGCACTGAAGCTTTCTTT
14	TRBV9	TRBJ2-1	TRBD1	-	CASSWTGRNGEQFF	TGTGCCAGCTCTTGGACAGGGCGCAACGGTGAGCAGTTCTTC
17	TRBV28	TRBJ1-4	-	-	CASSGFSWEERQKKLFF	TGTGCCAGCAGTGGTTTCTCCTGGGAGGAGCGACAAAAAAAACTGTTTTTT
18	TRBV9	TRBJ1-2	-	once	CASSVGGSPWGPNYGYTF	TGTGCCAGCAGCGTAGGCGGGTCGCCCTGGGGGCCTAACTATGGCTACACCTTC
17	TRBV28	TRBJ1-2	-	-	CASSLIDKAIQFWGYTF	TGTGCCAGCAGTTTAATCGACAAGGCCATTCAGTTCTGGGGCTACACCTTC
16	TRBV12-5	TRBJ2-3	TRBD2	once	CASGLYAGGLSDTQYF	TGTGCTAGTGGTTTGTACGCGGGAGGGTTGTCAGATACGCAGTATTTT